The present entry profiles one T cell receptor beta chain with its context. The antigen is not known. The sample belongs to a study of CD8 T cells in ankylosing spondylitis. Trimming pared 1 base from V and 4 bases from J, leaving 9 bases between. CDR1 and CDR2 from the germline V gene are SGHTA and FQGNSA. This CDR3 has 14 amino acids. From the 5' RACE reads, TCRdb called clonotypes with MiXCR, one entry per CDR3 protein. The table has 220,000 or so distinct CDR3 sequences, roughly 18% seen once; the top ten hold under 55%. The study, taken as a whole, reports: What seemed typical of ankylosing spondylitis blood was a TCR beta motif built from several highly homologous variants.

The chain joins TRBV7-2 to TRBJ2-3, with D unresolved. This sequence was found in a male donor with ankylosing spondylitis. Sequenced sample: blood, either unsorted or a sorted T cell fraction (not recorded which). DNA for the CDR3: TGTGCCAGCAGCTTAGGGCTGCCCCCAGATACGCAGTATTTT. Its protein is CASSLGLPPDTQYF. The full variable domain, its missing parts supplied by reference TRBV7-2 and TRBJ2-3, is GAGVSQSPSNKVTEKGKDVELRCDPISGHTALYWYRQSLGQGLEFLIYFQGNSAPDKSGLPSDRFSAERTGGSVSTLTIQRTQQEDSAVYLCASSLGLPPDTQYFGPGTRLTVL.